These 24 T cell receptor beta chains share one sample of origin, sequenced in a study of blood T cells in healthy people across ages. A second about 6 to 11 cycle PCR used barcoded and J-beta primers. TCRdb processed the 5' RACE reads anew with MiXCR; each CDR3 protein has one entry. Of hundreds of thousands of distinct CDR3 sequences listed, roughly 26% are singletons. This same sample was also part of a study on T cells of mothers and their children.

Sequences were obtained from blood. All receptors derive from a boy under 18 in good health.

The CDR3 sequence is CASSKARGQGLAYEQYF. In DNA form, the CDR3 reads TGTGCCAGCAGCAAAGCGCGAGGACAGGGTCTGGCCTACGAGCAGTACTTC. The V gene is TRBV21-1, the J gene TRBJ2-7; the table's D call, TRBD1, has no DNA check behind it. TRBV21-1 is reported as a pseudogene. This CDR3 has 17 residues.

V and J are TRBV19 and TRBJ1-4; D is uncertain. The V gene lost 5 bases and the J gene lost 0 bases, with 10 bases spanning the gap. The germline gives CDR1 LNHDA, CDR2 SQIVND (reference sequence). The CDR3 is 15 amino acids. DNA of the CDR3: TGTGCCAGTAGTCAGAGGGTAGCAACTAATGAAAAACTGTTTTTT. It codes for CASSQRVATNEKLFF.

This clonotype has just a few counts. This chain joins TRBV7-8 and TRBJ2-2; 7 bases fit TRBD2. In germline, CDR1 is SGHVS, CDR2 FQNEAQ. V dropped 5 bases and J dropped 7; count of bases not matched to a gene: 7. The CDR3 totals 14 residues. The CDR3 loop is CASSLAGEGGELFF. The CDR3 DNA follows: TGTGCCAGCAGCCTTGCTGGGGAGGGCGGGGAGCTGTTTTTT.

In this sample, this clonotype turned up a few times. This chain links TRBV20-1 with TRBJ2-1; 7 bases are a match to TRBD2. The CDR3 is made up of 14 amino acids. Germline CDR1 is DFQATT and CDR2 is SNEGSKA (reference sequence). Trimming removed 5 bases from V and 0 bases from J; junction bases left unmatched: 4. In DNA, the CDR3 is TGCAGTGCTTTAGCGGGCCCCTCCTACAATGAGCAGTTCTTC. It encodes CSALAGPSYNEQFF.

The gene calls are TRBV29-1 and TRBJ2-2, with D uncertain. CDR3 length: 17 amino acids. Germline assignment: CDR1 SQVTM and CDR2 ANQGSEA. V lost 1 base to trimming and J lost 0 bases, with 15 bases between them. CDR3 loop: CSVEGHPTQANTGELFF. CDR3 sequence (DNA): TGCAGCGTTGAAGGTCATCCGACCCAAGCGAACACCGGGGAGCTGTTTTTT.

The rearrangement uses TRBV28 and TRBJ2-5; TRBD2 aligns across 16 bases. The CDR3 length is 17 residues. The V gene's germline CDR1 is MDHEN and CDR2 SYDVKM. V lost 7 bases, J lost 4 bases, and 9 bases stayed unmatched. CDR3 residues: CASTSGTSGGARETQYF. CDR3 sequence (DNA): TGTGCCAGCACCTCCGGGACTAGCGGGGGGGCAAGAGAGACCCAGTACTTC.

The chain links TRBV5-1 to TRBJ2-3; TRBD2 matches 9 bases. Trimming at V came to 4 bases and at J to 5 bases, leaving 5 bases not matched to a gene. The CDR3 is 14 amino acids. The V gene's germline CDR1 is SGHRS and CDR2 YFSETQ. CDR3 nucleotides: TGCGCCAGCAGCCCACTGACTAGCGGAGATACGCAGTATTTT. Translating it yields CASSPLTSGDTQYF.

The chain has TRBV20-1 and TRBJ1-2; D may be TRBD1 (6 bases). The CDR3 sequence is 12 residues long. The V gene lost 7 bases and the J gene lost 6 bases, with 15 bases spanning the gap. Looked up from germline, CDR1 is DFQATT and CDR2 is SNEGSKA (reference sequence). This CDR3 reads CSDNRDTDGYTF. The CDR3 bases are TGCAGTGATAATCGGGACACAGATGGCTACACCTTC.

In this sample, this clonotype turned up a few times. V is TRBV4-1 and J is TRBJ1-1; D call uncertain. CDR1 MGHRA and CDR2 YSYEKL come from the germline V gene. Trimming took off 3 bases at V and 0 bases at J, with 11 bases between the two ends. The CDR3 is made up of 15 amino acids. CDR3 in amino acids: CASSHASGLNTEAFF. In DNA form, the CDR3 reads TGCGCCAGCAGCCACGCGAGCGGGTTGAACACTGAAGCTTTCTTT.

The sample holds many counts of this clonotype. The CDR3 nucleotides are TGCAGTGCTAGAGTACTAGGTGGGTCCGCCTACAATGAGCAGTTCTTC. Translating it yields CSARVLGGSAYNEQFF. The chain couples TRBV20-1 to TRBJ2-1; TRBD2 might be the D (5 bases). From germline, CDR1 is DFQATT and CDR2 SNEGSKA (reference sequence). The V gene lost 1 base and the J gene lost 2 bases, with 15 bases spanning the gap. CDR3 length: 16 amino acids.

With respect to this clonotype: One junction end disagrees with the germline gene, perhaps due to a read error. The rearrangement joins TRBV6-1 to TRBJ1-2; weak D call: TRBD1 (6 bases). The germline V gene has CDR1 MNHNS and CDR2 SASEGT. This CDR3 contains 14 residues. This CDR3 is CASREGGTNYGYTF. CDR3 nucleotides: TGTGCCAGCAGGGAAGGGGGAACCAACTATGGCTACACCTTC.

This sequence joins TRBV5-1 and TRBJ2-5, with 9 nucleotides matching TRBD2. V shed 1 base, J shed 1 base, and the junction held 5 bases outside the gene matches. Germline loops: CDR1 SGHRS, CDR2 YFSETQ. The CDR3 spans 16 residues. CDR3 nucleotide sequence: TGCGCCAGCAGCTTGATCCAAGCGGGGGGCCAAGAGACCCAGTACTTC. As protein: CASSLIQAGGQETQYF.

This clonotype was observed a single time. The rearrangement uses TRBV20-1 and TRBJ2-5; TRBD1 matches at 8 bases. The last part of the DNA fits TRBJ2-1 better; the J call may be wrong. The CDR3 extends over 12 amino acids. Germline values: CDR1 DFQATT, CDR2 SNEGSKA (reference sequence). The CDR3 nucleotides are TGCAGTGCTAGAAACAGGGGGAATGAGCAGTTCTTC. Translation gives CSARNRGNEQFF.

This clonotype was seen a handful of times. The chain combines TRBV4-1 with TRBJ2-1, with 8 bases lining up with TRBD2. The CDR3 has 18 amino acids. V shed 0 bases and J 3 bases; nucleotides not matched to a gene: 10. Per the germline V gene, CDR1 is MGHRA and CDR2 is YSYEKL. DNA for the CDR3: TGCGCCAGCAGCCAAGACCTTAACGGGGGGGGTCTCTACAATGAGCAGTTCTTC. Translating gives CASSQDLNGGGLYNEQFF.

As DNA, the CDR3 is TGCAGTGCTACCAGGGGTTCTCAGGTTGATACGCAGTATTTT. It yields the protein CSATRGSQVDTQYF. The chain links TRBV20-1 to TRBJ2-3, with D perhaps TRBD1 (6 bases). The V gene's germline CDR1 is DFQATT and CDR2 SNEGSKA (reference sequence). V was pared by 4 bases and J by 6 bases, with 17 bases between. CDR3 length equals 14 residues.

The table lists this clonotype with a few counts. The V and J genes are TRBV5-1 and TRBJ2-1; D is undetermined. Germline-derived CDR1 and CDR2 are SGHRS and YFSETQ. The CDR3 has 15 residues. V dropped 2 bases and J dropped 4 bases, with 13 bases sitting between them. The CDR3 region has the DNA TGCGCCAGCAGCTTCTTTACCGGGCAGTACAATGAGCAGTTCTTC. It is translated as CASSFFTGQYNEQFF.

This clonotype was seen only a few times. This chain connects TRBV5-4 to TRBJ1-1; 8 nucleotides align to TRBD1. CDR1 SGHNT and CDR2 YYREEE come from the germline V gene (reference sequence). This CDR3 region has 15 residues. The trim removed 0 bases at V and 3 bases at J, leaving 4 bases unmatched. The CDR3 loop is CASSLVDRGDTEAFF. CDR3 DNA sequence: TGTGCCAGCAGCTTGGTTGACAGGGGTGACACTGAAGCTTTCTTT.

The CDR3: CASSQDRGRVYGYTF. The CDR3 DNA reads as TGTGCCAGCAGTCAGGACAGGGGGAGAGTCTATGGCTACACCTTC. The V gene is TRBV7-9, the J gene TRBJ1-2, with 10 nucleotides matching TRBD1. Losses at the gene ends were 6 bases for V and 4 bases for J; bases not matched to a gene: 8. The CDR3 length is 15 residues. Germline values: CDR1 SEHNR, CDR2 FQNEAQ (reference sequence).

The V gene is TRBV18, the J gene TRBJ1-2, with TRBD1 as a possible D gene (5 bases). CDR1 KGHSH and CDR2 LQKENI come from the germline V gene. V lost 2 bases and J 7 bases, leaving 14 bases between the germline ends. The CDR3 is 14 amino acids. The CDR3 DNA is TGTGCCAGCTCACCAGGGACGGTTTGTCTTGGCTACACCTTC. This codes for CASSPGTVCLGYTF.

This rearrangement joins TRBV28 to TRBJ2-7, with unresolved D. With 6 bases removed from V and 3 bases from J, the gap between germline ends came to 6 bases. Germline assignment: CDR1 MDHEN and CDR2 SYDVKM. The CDR3 covers 11 residues. The CDR3 spells CASRFSYEQYF. The DNA for the CDR3 is TGTGCCAGCAGGTTCAGCTACGAGCAGTACTTC.

This chain connects TRBV5-1 to TRBJ1-1; D perhaps matches TRBD1 (5 bases). CDR1 and CDR2 (germline): SGHRS, YFSETQ. V was pared by 0 bases and J by 8 bases, with 17 bases between. The CDR3 totals 15 residues. The DNA of the CDR3 is TGCGCCAGCAGCTTGGCCGGGACGCGCCCCAGCGAAGCTTTCTTT. This sequence encodes CASSLAGTRPSEAFF.

The sample holds a few counts of this clonotype. V usage is TRBV28 and J usage is TRBJ2-7; D call uncertain. The CDR3 consists of 11 residues. V lost 7 bases to trimming and J lost 0 bases, with 4 bases between them. The V gene's germline CDR1 is MDHEN and CDR2 SYDVKM. This CDR3 reads CASTGSYEQYF. CDR3 DNA sequence: TGTGCCAGCACGGGCTCCTACGAGCAGTACTTC.

This clonotype was counted a few times. The V call is TRBV2, the J call TRBJ1-2; no firm D call. CDR3 length equals 12 residues. Germline loops: CDR1 SNHLY, CDR2 FYNNEI. The V gene lost 4 bases and the J gene lost 5 bases, with 8 bases spanning the gap. Written as DNA, the CDR3 is TGTGCCAGCAGTGCAGAGGAGTATGGCTACACCTTC. Its translation: CASSAEEYGYTF.

The chain couples TRBV7-2 to TRBJ2-5; D may match TRBD1 or TRBD2 (5 bases each). Per the germline V gene, CDR1 is SGHTA and CDR2 is FQGNSA. Trimming took 5 bases from V and 3 from J, leaving 10 bases between them. This CDR3 is 13 amino acids long. CDR3 DNA: TGTGCCAGCAGCGACGGGGCGAAAGAGACCCAGTACTTC. Translated: CASSDGAKETQYF.